Only a few counts were recorded for the clone carrying this TCR beta chain. Antigen unknown. A second 7 to 11 cycle PCR used barcoded and J-beta primers. Every cDNA molecule bore a tag from a template-switch adaptor containing 12 random nucleotides. TCRdb called the 5' RACE reads again in MiXCR, with one record for every CDR3 protein. The table has 1.5 million to 2 million distinct CDR3 sequences, 49% seen once. This sample was taken from a study of blood T cells in healthy people across ages. Study findings and constraints: When set beside aged donors, long-lived donors presented more naive CD4+ cells and higher diversity. The study regarded diversity estimates from one million T cells as underestimates.

Germline CDR1 reads ENHRY; CDR2 reads SYGVKD. The CDR3 is made up of 16 amino acids. V was cut by 3 bases and J by 4 bases, with 18 bases left in between. The extraction recovered at least 5.5 micrograms of total RNA per sample. The source is a middle-aged woman in good health. The chain recombines TRBV10-3 with TRBJ2-5; no clear D. The sequencing sample was made of blood. The CDR3 loop is CAISDSHRGSGETQYF. In DNA, the CDR3 is TGTGCCATCAGTGACTCACATCGTGGATCGGGAGAGACCCAGTACTTC.